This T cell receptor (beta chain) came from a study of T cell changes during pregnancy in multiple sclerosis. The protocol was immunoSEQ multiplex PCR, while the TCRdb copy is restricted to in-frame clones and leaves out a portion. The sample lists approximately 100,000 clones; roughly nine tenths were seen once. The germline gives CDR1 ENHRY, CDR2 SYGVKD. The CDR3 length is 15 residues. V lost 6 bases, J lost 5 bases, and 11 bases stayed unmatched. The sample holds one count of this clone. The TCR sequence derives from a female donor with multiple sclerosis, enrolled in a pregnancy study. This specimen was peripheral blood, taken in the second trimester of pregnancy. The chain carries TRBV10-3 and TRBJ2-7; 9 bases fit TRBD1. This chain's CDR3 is CAIRGTGQGTHEQYF. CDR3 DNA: TGTGCCATCAGGGGTACGGGACAGGGTACCCACGAGCAGTACTTC.